The entry that follows covers one T cell receptor beta chain sequence. This clone was counted between two and nine times. It lacks a known antigen. No quality values exist for individual bases; no much larger clone is one base distant. These data originate in a study of OX40 agonist ivuxolimab in advanced cancers. In the study overall: Ivuxolimab was a fully human IgG2 agonistic monoclonal antibody targeting the costimulatory receptor OX40 (CD134). Intravenous ivuxolimab was administered to patients every 2 weeks at six dose levels: 0.01, 0.1, 0.3, 1.5, 3 and 10 mg/kg. Of the roughly 52 dose-escalation patients, hepatocellular carcinoma was present in roughly 19, melanoma in approximately 15, renal cell carcinoma in 9 and head and neck cancer in 9. Prior anti-PD-1, anti-PD-L1 or anti-CTLA-4 therapy was permitted, and checkpoint inhibitors had been received by approximately 39% of dose-escalation patients. The paper covers the monotherapy dose-escalation part of the phase I ivuxolimab trial, which included N of about 50 patients. Partial responses were achieved by three dose-escalation patients, of whom one had hepatocellular carcinoma and two had cutaneous melanoma. Peripheral TCRbeta sequencing aimed to test whether ivuxolimab altered TCR sequence diversity and caused clonal T-cell expansion. A male proportion of approximately 83% and a mean age of 60 years, ranging from roughly 23 to 80, were recorded for the dose-escalation cohort. What the study reported, not specific to this receptor: On average, CD8+ T cells showed more expanded clones than CD4+ T cells after ivuxolimab. Low levels of normalized T-cell clonal expansion were also seen in some patients who did not respond. In the 0.1-3.0 mg/kg groups, partial responders were among the patients with the lowest normalized peripheral clonal expansion, particularly in CD8+ T cells. Clonal expansion of both CD4+ and CD8+ blood T cells was observed from baseline to week 6 at doses 0.1 to 3.0 mg/kg. The antigen specificity of the clonally expanded peripheral T cells was not determined.

To sequence the TCRbeta CDR3 region, genomic DNA was isolated from the sorted cells. The immunoSEQ Assay was used for sequencing of TCRbeta CDR3 regions. In its TCRdb copy, this immuneACCESS table keeps in-frame sequences only and misses some clones. Where compared with another copy, unresolved V genes explain less than half of these, and the others have no known cause. The sample contains roughly 87,000 clones, more than 80% of them found a single time. The biggest ten clones account for under 9.5% of the sample. From V the trimming removes 6 bases and from J it removes 10 bases, while the gene matches leave 10 bases of the junction unaccounted for. The germline V gene (reference sequence) sets CDR1 to MNHEY and CDR2 to SMNVEV. The CDR3 measures 13 amino acids from cysteine to phenylalanine. Here the CDR3 DNA is all that survives: 39 bases in frame from base 1. Patients with autoimmune disease history or receiving systemic immunosuppression were excluded from the trial. In every dose cohort, peripheral blood was drawn for TCR sequencing at baseline, cycle 4 day 1, and cycle 7 day 1. The samples were drawn from a first-in-human, open-label, multicenter phase I dose-escalation trial of ivuxolimab. Adults with locally advanced or metastatic melanoma, renal cell carcinoma, hepatocellular carcinoma or head and neck squamous cell carcinoma were enrolled in the trial. Before TCR sequencing, CD4+ and CD8+ T cells were separately sorted from peripheral blood.

The specimen was CD4+ or CD8+ T cells sorted from blood, collected in a trial of the OX40 agonist ivuxolimab. This receptor was taken from an adult with an advanced solid tumor such as melanoma, head and neck, liver or kidney cancer. The sequence is built from TRBV27 and TRBJ1-2, and 8 junctional nucleotides match TRBD1. CDR3 reads: CASSPSGTGHYTF. The bases are TGTGCCAGCAGCCCTTCCGGGACAGGACACTACACCTTC.